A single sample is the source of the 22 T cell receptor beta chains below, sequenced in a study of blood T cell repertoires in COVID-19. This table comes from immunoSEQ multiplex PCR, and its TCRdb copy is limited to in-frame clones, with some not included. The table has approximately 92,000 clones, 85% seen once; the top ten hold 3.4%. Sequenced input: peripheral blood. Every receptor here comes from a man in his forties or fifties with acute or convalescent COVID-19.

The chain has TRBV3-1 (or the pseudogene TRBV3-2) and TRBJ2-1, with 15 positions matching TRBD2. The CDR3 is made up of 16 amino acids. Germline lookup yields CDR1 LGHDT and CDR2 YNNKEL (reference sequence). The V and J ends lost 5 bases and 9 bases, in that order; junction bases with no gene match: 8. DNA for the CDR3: TGTGCCAGCAGCAACGGACTAGCGGGAGGGCCGAGTGAGCAGTTCTTC. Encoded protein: CASSNGLAGGPSEQFF.

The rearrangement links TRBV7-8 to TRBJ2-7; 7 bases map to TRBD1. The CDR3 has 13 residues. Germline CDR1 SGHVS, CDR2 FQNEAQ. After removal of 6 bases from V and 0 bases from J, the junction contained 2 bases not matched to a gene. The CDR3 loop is CASRGQSSYEQYF. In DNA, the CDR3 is TGTGCCAGCAGGGGACAGAGCTCCTACGAGCAGTACTTC. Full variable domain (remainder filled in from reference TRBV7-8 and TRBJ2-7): GAGVSQSPRYKVAKRGQDVALRCDPISGHVSLFWYQQALGQGPEFLTYFQNEAQLDKSGLPSDRFFAERPEGSVSTLKIQRTQQEDSAVYLCASRGQSSYEQYFGPGTRLTVT.

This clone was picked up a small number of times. As DNA, the CDR3 is TGTGCCAGCAGCTTCGGACAGGGGGCTAGCGAAAAACTGTTTTTT. It encodes CASSFGQGASEKLFF. The rearrangement links TRBV7-9 to TRBJ1-4; 11 bases match TRBD1. The CDR3 consists of 15 residues. Germline assignment: CDR1 SEHNR and CDR2 FQNEAQ (reference sequence). Trimming cost V 3 bases and J 8 bases; bases outside gene matches: 5. The full variable domain, its missing parts supplied by reference TRBV7-9 and TRBJ1-4, is DTGVSQNPRHKITKRGQNVTFRCDPISEHNRLYWYRQTLGQGPEFLTYFQNEAQLEKSRLLSDRFSAERPKGSFSTLEIQRTEQGDSAMYLCASSFGQGASEKLFFGSGTQLSVL.

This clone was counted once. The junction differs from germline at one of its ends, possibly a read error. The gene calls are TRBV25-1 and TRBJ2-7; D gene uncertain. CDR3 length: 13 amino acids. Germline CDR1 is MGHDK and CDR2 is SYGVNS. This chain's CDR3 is CASSERRSSERYF. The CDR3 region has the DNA TGTGCCAGCAGTGAACGGCGGTCCTCCGAGCGGTACTTC.

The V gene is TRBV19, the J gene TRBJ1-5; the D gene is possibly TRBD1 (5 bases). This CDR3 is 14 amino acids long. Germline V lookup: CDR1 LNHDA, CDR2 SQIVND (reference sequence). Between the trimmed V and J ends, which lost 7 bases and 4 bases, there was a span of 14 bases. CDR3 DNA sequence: TGTGCCAGTACCAGGGACGGGGGGAATCAGCCCCAGCATTTT. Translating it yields CASTRDGGNQPQHF.

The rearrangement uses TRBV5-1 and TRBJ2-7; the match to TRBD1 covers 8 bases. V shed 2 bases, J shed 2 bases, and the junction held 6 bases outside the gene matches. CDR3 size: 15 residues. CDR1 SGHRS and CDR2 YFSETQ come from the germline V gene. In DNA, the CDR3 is TGCGCCAGCAGCTTCGGGCGACAGGGGACCTACGAGCAGTACTTC. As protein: CASSFGRQGTYEQYF. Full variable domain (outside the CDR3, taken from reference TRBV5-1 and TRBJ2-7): KAGVTQTPRYLIKTRGQQVTLSCSPISGHRSVSWYQQTPGQGLQFLFEYFSETQRNKGNFPGRFSGRQFSNSRSEMNVSTLELGDSALYLCASSFGRQGTYEQYFGPGTRLTVT.

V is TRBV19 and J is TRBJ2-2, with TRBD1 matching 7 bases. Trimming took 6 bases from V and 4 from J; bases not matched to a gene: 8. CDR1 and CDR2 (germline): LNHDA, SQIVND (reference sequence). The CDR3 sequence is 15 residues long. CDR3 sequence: CASRRQGGGTGELFF. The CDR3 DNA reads TGTGCCAGTAGGCGACAGGGCGGCGGCACCGGGGAGCTGTTTTTT.

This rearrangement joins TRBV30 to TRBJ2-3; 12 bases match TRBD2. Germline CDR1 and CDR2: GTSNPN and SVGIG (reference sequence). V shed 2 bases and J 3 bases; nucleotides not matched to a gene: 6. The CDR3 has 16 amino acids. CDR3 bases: TGTGCCTGGAGTTTTTCACTAGCGGGAGGAACAGATACGCAGTATTTT. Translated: CAWSFSLAGGTDTQYF.

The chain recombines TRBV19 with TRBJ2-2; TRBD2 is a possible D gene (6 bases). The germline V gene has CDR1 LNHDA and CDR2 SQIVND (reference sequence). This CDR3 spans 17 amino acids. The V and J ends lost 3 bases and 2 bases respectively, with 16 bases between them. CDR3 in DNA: TGTGCCAGTAGTATGGACAATAGCGGTACTAACACCGGGGAGCTGTTTTTT. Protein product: CASSMDNSGTNTGELFF.

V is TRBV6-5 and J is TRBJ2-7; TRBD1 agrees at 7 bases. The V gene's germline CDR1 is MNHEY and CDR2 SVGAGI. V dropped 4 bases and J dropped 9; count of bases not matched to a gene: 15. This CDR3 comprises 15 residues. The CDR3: CASSSPLDRKNGQYF. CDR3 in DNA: TGTGCCAGCAGTTCCCCCCTGGACAGGAAGAACGGGCAGTACTTC.

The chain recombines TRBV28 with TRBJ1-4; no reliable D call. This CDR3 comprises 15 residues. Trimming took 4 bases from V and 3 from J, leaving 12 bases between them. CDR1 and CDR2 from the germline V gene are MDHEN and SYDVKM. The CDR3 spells CASSSPGGANEKLFF. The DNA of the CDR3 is TGTGCCAGCAGTTCCCCCGGCGGGGCTAATGAAAAACTGTTTTTT.

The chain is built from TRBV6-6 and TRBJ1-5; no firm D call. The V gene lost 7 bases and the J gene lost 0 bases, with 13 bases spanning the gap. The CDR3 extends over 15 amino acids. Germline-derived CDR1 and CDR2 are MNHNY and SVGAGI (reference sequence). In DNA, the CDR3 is TGTGCCAGCACCGTGGGCCCCTATAGCAATCAGCCCCAGCATTTT. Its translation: CASTVGPYSNQPQHF.

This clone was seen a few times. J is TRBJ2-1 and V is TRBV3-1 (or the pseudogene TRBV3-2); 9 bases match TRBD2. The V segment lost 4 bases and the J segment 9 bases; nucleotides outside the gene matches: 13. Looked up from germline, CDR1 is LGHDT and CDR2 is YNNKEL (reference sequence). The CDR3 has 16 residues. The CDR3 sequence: CASSLWGGGASSEQFF. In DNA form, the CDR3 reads TGTGCCAGCAGCCTCTGGGGCGGGGGGGCCTCTAGTGAGCAGTTCTTC.

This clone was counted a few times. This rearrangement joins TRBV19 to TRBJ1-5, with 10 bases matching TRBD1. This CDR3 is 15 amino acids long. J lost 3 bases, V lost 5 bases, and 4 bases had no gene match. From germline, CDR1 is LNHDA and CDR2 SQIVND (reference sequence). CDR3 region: CASSATGGNNQPQHF. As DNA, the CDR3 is TGTGCCAGTAGTGCGACAGGGGGCAACAATCAGCCCCAGCATTTT.

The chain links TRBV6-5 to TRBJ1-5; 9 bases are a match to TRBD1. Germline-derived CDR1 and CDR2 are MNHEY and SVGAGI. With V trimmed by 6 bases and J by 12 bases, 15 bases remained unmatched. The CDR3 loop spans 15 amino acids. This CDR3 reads CASRAGTGSDRRQHF. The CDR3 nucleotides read TGTGCCAGCAGGGCTGGGACAGGGTCCGACCGGCGCCAGCATTTT.

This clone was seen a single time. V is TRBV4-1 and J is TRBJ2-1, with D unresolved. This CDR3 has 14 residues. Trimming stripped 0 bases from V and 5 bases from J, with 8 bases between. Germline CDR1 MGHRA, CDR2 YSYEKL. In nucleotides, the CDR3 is TGCGCCAGCAGCCAAGATTGGCTCAACAATGAGCAGTTCTTC. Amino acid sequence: CASSQDWLNNEQFF.

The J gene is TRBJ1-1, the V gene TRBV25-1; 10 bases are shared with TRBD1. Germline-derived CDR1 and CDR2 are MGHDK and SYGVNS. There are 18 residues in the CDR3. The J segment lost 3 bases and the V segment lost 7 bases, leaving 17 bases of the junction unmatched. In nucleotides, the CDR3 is TGTGCCAGCATTGGGGCCGCCGGGACAGGGGCGGGGTACACTGAAGCTTTCTTT. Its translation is CASIGAAGTGAGYTEAFF.

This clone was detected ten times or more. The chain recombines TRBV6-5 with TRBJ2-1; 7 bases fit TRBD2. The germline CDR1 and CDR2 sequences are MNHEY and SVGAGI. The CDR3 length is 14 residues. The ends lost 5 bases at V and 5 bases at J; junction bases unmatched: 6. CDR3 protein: CASSKWAGDNEQFF. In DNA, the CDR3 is TGTGCCAGCAGTAAATGGGCGGGGGACAATGAGCAGTTCTTC.

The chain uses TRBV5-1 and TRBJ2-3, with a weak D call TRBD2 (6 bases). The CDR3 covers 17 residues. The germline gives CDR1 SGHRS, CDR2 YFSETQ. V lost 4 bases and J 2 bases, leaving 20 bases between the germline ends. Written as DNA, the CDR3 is TGCGCCAGCAGCCTCAACTACGTGGGGGGAACCACAGATACGCAGTATTTT. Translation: CASSLNYVGGTTDTQYF.

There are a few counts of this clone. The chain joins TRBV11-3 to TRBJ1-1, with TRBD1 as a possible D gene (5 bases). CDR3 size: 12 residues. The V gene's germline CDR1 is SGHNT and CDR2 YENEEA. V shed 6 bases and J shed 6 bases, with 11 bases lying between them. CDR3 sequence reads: CASSFGGAEAFF. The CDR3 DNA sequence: TGTGCCAGCAGTTTTGGGGGGGCTGAAGCTTTCTTT. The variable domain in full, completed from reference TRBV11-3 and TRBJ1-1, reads EAGVVQSPRYKIIEKKQPVAFWCNPISGHNTLYWYLQNLGQGPELLIRYENEEAVDDSQLPKDRFSAERLKGVDSTLKIQPAELGDSAVYLCASSFGGAEAFFGQGTRLTVV.

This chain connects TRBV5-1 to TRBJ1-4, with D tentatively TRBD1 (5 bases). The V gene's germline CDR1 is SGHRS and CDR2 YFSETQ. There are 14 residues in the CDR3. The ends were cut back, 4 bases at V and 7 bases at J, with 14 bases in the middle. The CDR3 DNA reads TGCGCCAGCAGCGTCGGGGGAGAGGCTGAAAAACTGTTTTTT. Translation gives CASSVGGEAEKLFF.

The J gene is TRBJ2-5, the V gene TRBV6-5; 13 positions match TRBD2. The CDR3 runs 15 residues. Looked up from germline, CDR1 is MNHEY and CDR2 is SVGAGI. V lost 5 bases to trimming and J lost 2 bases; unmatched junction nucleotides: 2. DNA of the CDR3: TGTGCCAGCAGTAAACTAGCGGGAGGGCAAGAGACCCAGTACTTC. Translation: CASSKLAGGQETQYF.